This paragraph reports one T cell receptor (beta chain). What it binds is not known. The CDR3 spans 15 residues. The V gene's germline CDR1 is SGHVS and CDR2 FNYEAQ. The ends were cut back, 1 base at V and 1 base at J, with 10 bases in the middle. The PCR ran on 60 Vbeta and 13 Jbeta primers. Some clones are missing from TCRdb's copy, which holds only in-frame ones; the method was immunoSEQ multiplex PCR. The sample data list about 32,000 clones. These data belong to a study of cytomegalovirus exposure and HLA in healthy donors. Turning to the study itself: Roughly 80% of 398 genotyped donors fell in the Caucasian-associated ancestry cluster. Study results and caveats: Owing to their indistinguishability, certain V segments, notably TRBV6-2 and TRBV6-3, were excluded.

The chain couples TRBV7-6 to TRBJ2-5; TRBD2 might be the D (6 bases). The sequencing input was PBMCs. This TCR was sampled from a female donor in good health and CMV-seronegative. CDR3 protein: CASSLDGGFQETQYF. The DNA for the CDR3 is TGTGCCAGCAGCTTAGACGGGGGATTCCAAGAGACCCAGTACTTC.